This TCR beta chain was identified in a study of Graves' ophthalmopathy and Graves' hyperthyroidism. Findings and limits, study-wide: The majority of expanded thyroid clonotypes above 0.001 frequency also occurred in blood.

CDR1 and CDR2 from the germline V gene are SGHTA and FQGTGA. The CDR3 sequence is 16 residues long. Trimming removed 1 base from V and 7 bases from J, with 16 bases in between. In donors with ophthalmopathy, activity was moderate-to-severe, with CAS ≥3, NOSPECS ≥4 and duration under 3 months. RNA transcripts were the source from which TCR beta CDR3 regions were amplified. First-round RT-PCR relied on HTBI primers, and a second-round multiplex PCR came next. Each CDR3 protein is one row after TCRdb ran MiXCR on the multiplex PCR reads. This table holds 340,000 or so distinct CDR3 sequences, about a sixth found once. Many counts were recorded for this clonotype. What it binds is unknown.

The rearrangement joins TRBV7-3 to TRBJ2-2, with a weak D call TRBD1 (5 bases). This receptor was taken from an adult man with Graves' ophthalmopathy. Sequencing was carried out using peripheral blood. In nucleotides, the CDR3 is TGTGCCAGCAGCTTAAACCCCTCAGGGTTAGGCGGGGAGCTGTTTTTT. Translation: CASSLNPSGLGGELFF.